The entry below describes one T cell receptor (beta chain). The antigen is unknown. The data belong to a study of shared clonotypes between healthy human individuals. About the study: CD4 naive and memory got three plates each, CD8 naive two, CD8 memory one. Overall study findings and caveats: Rarefaction indicated that sorted-subset sequencing remained incomplete although depth was large. Lower generation probabilities were found for non-shared clonotypes than for those shared by all four donors.

Germline V gene data show CDR1 as SGHRS and CDR2 as YFSETQ. This CDR3 is 14 amino acids long. V was trimmed by 1 base and J by 1 base, leaving 5 bases between them. At the deep level, the assay was run. Clones were read by immunoSEQ multiplex PCR, and TCRdb kept only the in-frame ones, dropping some. This sample has about 2 million clones, with approximately 95% found just once. Specimen: naive CD4+ T cells sorted from blood. As for subset: CD45RA+ positively selected. The sequence was obtained from a man aged 18 to 29 in good health. The genes are TRBV5-1 and TRBJ2-2; no firm D call. The CDR3, as DNA: TGCGCCAGCAGCTTGACAATGAACACCGGGGAGCTGTTTTTT. Its translation is CASSLTMNTGELFF.